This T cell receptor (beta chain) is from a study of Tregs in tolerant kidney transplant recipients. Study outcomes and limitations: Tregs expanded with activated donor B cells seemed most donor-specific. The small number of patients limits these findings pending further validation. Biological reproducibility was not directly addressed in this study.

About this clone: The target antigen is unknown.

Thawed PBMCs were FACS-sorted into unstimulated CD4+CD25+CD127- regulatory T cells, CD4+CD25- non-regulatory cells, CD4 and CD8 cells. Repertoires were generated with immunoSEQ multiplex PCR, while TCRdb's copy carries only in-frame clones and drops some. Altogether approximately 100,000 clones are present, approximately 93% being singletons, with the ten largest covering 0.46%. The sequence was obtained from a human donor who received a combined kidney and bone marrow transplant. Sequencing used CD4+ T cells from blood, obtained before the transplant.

CDR3 in amino acids: CASSLRFAGGETQYF. CDR3 sequence (DNA): TGTGCCAGCAGTTTAAGGTTTGCGGGAGGAGAGACCCAGTACTTC. The J gene is TRBJ2-5, the V gene TRBV27, with 8 bases fitting TRBD2. The CDR3 is 15 residues long. Germline loops: CDR1 MNHEY, CDR2 SMNVEV (reference sequence). J was trimmed by 4 bases and V by 2 bases; bases with no gene match: 6.